This paragraph covers one T cell receptor beta chain sequence. Here immunoSEQ multiplex PCR was the method, and the copy in TCRdb shows in-frame clones only, minus some. This table holds about 74,000 clones, about 90% found once. This entry belongs to a study of blood T cell repertoires in COVID-19. Overall study context: The United States, Italy and Spain were the sources of the acute and convalescent COVID-19 samples. PBMCs, B-cell-depleted T cells, or T cells were the source of the cDNA or gDNA that made up the material.

The CDR3 loop spans 17 amino acids. The V gene lost 2 bases and the J gene lost 0 bases, with 13 bases spanning the gap. Germline-derived CDR1 and CDR2 are SGHVS and FQNEAQ. Sequenced sample: peripheral blood. The gene calls are TRBV7-8 and TRBJ1-4, with D possibly TRBD1 on 5 matching bases. The sequence was obtained from a woman older than 75 with active or convalescent COVID-19. This CDR3 is CASSLLGGVATNEKLFF. CDR3 nucleotides: TGTGCCAGCAGCTTATTGGGGGGAGTTGCAACTAATGAAAAACTGTTTTTT.